The TCR beta chain described here comes from a study of a mutant IDH1 vaccine in newly diagnosed glioma. On the study more broadly: Pretreatment consisted of radiotherapy, temozolomide, or both, with most receiving both.

Time point here: week 11, during vaccination. The investigators gave 300 ug of mutant IDH1 20-mer peptide in each vaccine dose, together with topical imiquimod. The repertoire was sequenced with immunoSEQ multiplex PCR; TCRdb's copy has only in-frame clones and lacks some. The sample lists about 60,000 clones; 70% to 85% were seen once. As concerns this clone: Its antigen is currently unknown.

Germline V lookup: CDR1 LNHDA, CDR2 SQIVND (reference sequence). The germline V and J ends were trimmed by 0 bases and 2 bases, with 7 bases remaining between them. This CDR3 region has 15 residues. The input for sequencing was PBMCs, taken from a glioma patient whose treatment included an IDH1 peptide vaccine. This TCR came from a woman aged 50 to 60 with glioma. The V call is TRBV19, the J call TRBJ2-2, with unresolved D. The CDR3: CASSIEHSNTGELFF. CDR3 sequence (DNA): TGTGCCAGTAGTATAGAGCACAGCAACACCGGGGAGCTGTTTTTT.